The entry below describes one T cell receptor (beta chain). Its target is unknown. This sample stems from a study of T cell responses to AZD1222 COVID-19 vaccine. The study's findings and limits: Scientists sampled the repertoires only once the peak T cell response had passed.

With 8 bases clipped from V and 7 bases from J, the junction kept 10 bases outside the gene matches. Germline CDR1 reads LGHNA; CDR2 reads YSLEER. CDR3 length: 14 amino acids. The assay was immunoSEQ multiplex PCR, and TCRdb's table has in-frame clones only and misses some. The sample consists of about 93,000 clones, roughly 91% of them appearing once. The V gene is TRBV4-3, the J gene TRBJ1-1; the match to TRBD1 covers 10 bases. The source of this sequence is an adult in good health. The starting material was peripheral blood, obtained on day 0 of MenACWY control vaccination. The CDR3 here is CASSPGQGIVEAFF. The CDR3 DNA sequence: TGCGCCAGCTCTCCGGGACAGGGGATAGTTGAAGCTTTCTTT.